One and the same sample provided the 22 T cell receptor beta chains below, sequenced in a study of blood T cell repertoires in COVID-19. TCRdb's copy holds only in-frame clones and misses some; the assay was immunoSEQ multiplex PCR. The sample lists 150,000 to 180,000 clones, more than 85% occurring once. Sequencing input: peripheral blood. All receptors come from a woman aged 70 to 79 with acute or convalescent COVID-19.

The V gene is TRBV6-2 or TRBV6-3, the J gene TRBJ1-1; D remains unclear. The CDR3 covers 13 residues. V shed 2 bases and J shed 3 bases, with 7 bases lying between them. Germline-derived CDR1 and CDR2 are MNHEY and SVGEGT. CDR3 nucleotide sequence: TGTGCCAGCAGTTACGGGCAGTACACTGAAGCTTTCTTT. Translation gives CASSYGQYTEAFF.

The chain is built from TRBV6-5 and TRBJ1-2; D gene unclear. The CDR3 is made up of 11 amino acids. V dropped 6 bases and J dropped 8 bases, with 10 bases sitting between them. Germline V gene lookup returns CDR1 MNHEY and CDR2 SVGAGI. The CDR3 is CASRRTGGYTF. CDR3 DNA: TGTGCCAGCAGGCGGACGGGGGGCTACACCTTC.

This chain links TRBV4-2 with TRBJ1-5, with TRBD1 identical over 8 bases. Losses at the gene ends were 4 bases for V and 6 bases for J; bases not matched to a gene: 8. This CDR3 is built from 15 residues. CDR1 and CDR2 (germline): LGHNA, YNFKEQ. The CDR3 DNA reads as TGTGCCAGCAGCCCGCTTCAGGGGGCAGGTCAGCCCCAGCATTTT. It specifies CASSPLQGAGQPQHF.

This chain links TRBV6-1 with TRBJ1-4; 10 bases are shared with TRBD1. With 3 bases clipped from V and 1 base from J, the junction kept 5 bases outside the gene matches. Germline V gives CDR1 MNHNS, CDR2 SASEGT. CDR3 length: 17 amino acids. CDR3 nucleotides: TGTGCCAGCAGTGACAGGGACAGGGGTCTAACTAATGAAAAACTGTTTTTT. Translated, it gives CASSDRDRGLTNEKLFF.

The gene calls are TRBV19 and TRBJ2-5, with 10 positions matching TRBD2. Germline CDR1 reads LNHDA; CDR2 reads SQIVND (reference sequence). Unmatched junction bases numbered 5, after V lost 3 bases and J lost 4 bases. The CDR3 is 15 residues long. The CDR3 loop reads CASSIGLAALETQYF. CDR3 sequence (DNA): TGTGCCAGTAGTATCGGACTAGCGGCCTTAGAGACCCAGTACTTC.

This chain connects TRBV10-1 to TRBJ1-3; 9 nucleotides line up with TRBD1. In germline, CDR1 is WNHNN, CDR2 SYGVQD (reference sequence). This CDR3 has 16 residues. V was pared by 0 bases and J by 5 bases, with 5 bases of the junction left unmatched. The CDR3 bases are TGCGCCAGCAGTGAGTCGCGGACAGGGGTACGAAACACCATATATTTT. This sequence encodes CASSESRTGVRNTIYF.

The CDR3 protein is CASSFTGRTEAFF. The CDR3 DNA reads as TGTGCCAGCAGTTTCACAGGGCGAACTGAAGCTTTCTTT. The chain employs TRBV6-2 or TRBV6-3 and TRBJ1-1; D might be TRBD1 (6 bases). Germline V gene data show CDR1 as MNHEY and CDR2 as SVGEGT. The CDR3 is 13 amino acids. The ends were cut back, 4 bases at V and 5 bases at J, with 11 bases in the middle.

The genes are TRBV18 and TRBJ1-2; perhaps TRBD1 as D (6 bases). Trimming removed 3 bases at V and 4 bases at J, with 12 bases between. Germline loops: CDR1 KGHSH, CDR2 LQKENI. CDR3 size: 14 residues. The CDR3 DNA reads as TGTGCCAGCTCACCTGGGACACAAATCTATGGCTACACCTTC. Translated: CASSPGTQIYGYTF. The full variable domain, with the rest looked up from reference TRBV18 and TRBJ1-2, is NAGVMQNPRHLVRRRGQEARLRCSPMKGHSHVYWYRQLPEEGLKFMVYLQKENIIDESGMPKERFSAEFPKEGPSILRIQQVVRGDSAAYFCASSPGTQIYGYTFGSGTRLTVV.

This chain links TRBV7-2 with TRBJ1-2; the match to TRBD1 covers 9 bases. The CDR3 runs to 12 residues. Germline values: CDR1 SGHTA, CDR2 FQGNSA. V was clipped by 3 bases and J by 7 bases; unmatched bases: 0. CDR3 in DNA: TGTGCCAGCAGCTTGACAGGGGGTGGCTACACCTTC. Translated: CASSLTGGGYTF.

The rearrangement links TRBV11-3 to TRBJ2-3, with 11 bases aligning to TRBD2. The CDR3 totals 15 residues. V trimming: 3 bases; J trimming: 4 bases; junction bases outside the gene matches: 3. Germline lookup yields CDR1 SGHNT and CDR2 YENEEA. The DNA for the CDR3 is TGTGCCAGCAGCTTCGGGACTAGCGGATCAGATACGCAGTATTTT. It yields the protein CASSFGTSGSDTQYF. The whole variable domain, remainder taken from reference TRBV11-3 and TRBJ2-3, is EAGVVQSPRYKIIEKKQPVAFWCNPISGHNTLYWYLQNLGQGPELLIRYENEEAVDDSQLPKDRFSAERLKGVDSTLKIQPAELGDSAVYLCASSFGTSGSDTQYFGPGTRLTVL.

This clone has only one observation. V usage is TRBV7-3 and J usage is TRBJ1-2, with a weak D call TRBD1 (5 bases). The CDR3 has 14 amino acids. CDR1 is SGHTA, CDR2 FQGTGA, per germline. The V end was cut by 5 bases, the J end by 8 bases, with 18 bases between. The CDR3 DNA sequence: TGTGCCAGCAGCCTGGGACCGGGGGTAGGGGGCTACACCTTC. Translated, it gives CASSLGPGVGGYTF.

The chain links TRBV18 to TRBJ2-1, with a tentative D call TRBD2 (5 bases). The CDR3 extends over 15 amino acids. The ends were cut back, 2 bases at V and 6 bases at J, with 14 bases in the middle. Germline values: CDR1 KGHSH, CDR2 LQKENI. The CDR3 reads CASSPGDRGLNEQFF. The CDR3, as DNA: TGTGCCAGCTCACCAGGAGACCGCGGGCTCAATGAGCAGTTCTTC.

The chain has TRBV5-1 and TRBJ2-1; TRBD2 matches 7 bases. CDR3 size: 15 residues. The V and J ends lost 1 base and 3 bases, in that order; junction bases with no gene match: 4. CDR1 is SGHRS, CDR2 YFSETQ, per germline. The CDR3 nucleotides are TGCGCCAGCAGCTTGAGCGGGGCTTACTACAATGAGCAGTTCTTC. Translating it yields CASSLSGAYYNEQFF.

This clone occurred once. The chain recombines TRBV6-6 with TRBJ1-1, with 10 bases lining up with TRBD1. The junction had 7 bases not matched to a gene; V was cut back by 5 bases and J by 4 bases. CDR1 is MNHNY and CDR2 is SVGAGI in the germline V gene (reference sequence). This CDR3 comprises 15 residues. CDR3 residues: CASSPQRTGGTEAFF. The CDR3 region has the DNA TGTGCCAGCAGTCCGCAGAGGACAGGGGGCACTGAAGCTTTCTTT.

V and J are TRBV7-8 and TRBJ1-1, with a weak D call TRBD1 (6 bases). V shed 8 bases and J shed 1 base, with 14 bases lying between them. The CDR3 spans 14 residues. Germline assignment: CDR1 SGHVS and CDR2 FQNEAQ. The DNA of the CDR3 is TGTGCCAGCGGGGGCGGGGGCGCGAACACTGAAGCTTTCTTT. Amino acids: CASGGGGANTEAFF.

V is TRBV18 and J is TRBJ2-7; D is possibly TRBD2 (5 bases). Trimming removed 3 bases from V and 6 bases from J, with 12 bases in between. Germline CDR1 reads KGHSH; CDR2 reads LQKENI. The CDR3 has 13 residues. The CDR3 loop reads CASSPLEGAEQYV. The CDR3 region has the DNA TGTGCCAGCTCACCGCTCGAGGGCGCCGAGCAGTACGTC.

The chain has TRBV2 and TRBJ1-4, with TRBD1 identical over 11 bases. The germline V gene has CDR1 SNHLY and CDR2 FYNNEI. The CDR3 spans 14 residues. J was trimmed by 5 bases and V by 6 bases; bases with no gene match: 2. The CDR3 region is CASSWDRGNEKLFF. CDR3 nucleotide sequence: TGTGCCAGCAGCTGGGACAGGGGGAATGAAAAACTGTTTTTT.

CDR3 in DNA: TGTGCCAGCAGTTGGGGGGTTGGGACAGATGGCTATGGCTACACCTTC. Its protein product is CASSWGVGTDGYGYTF. The chain links TRBV6-6 to TRBJ1-2; 7 positions match TRBD1. After removal of 4 bases from V and 4 bases from J, the junction contained 12 bases not matched to a gene. Germline-derived CDR1 and CDR2 are MNHNY and SVGAGI (reference sequence). The CDR3 runs 16 residues.

This clone was counted only a few times. The rearrangement uses TRBV18 and TRBJ2-3; D is perhaps TRBD1 (7 bases). In germline, CDR1 is KGHSH, CDR2 LQKENI. There are 15 residues in the CDR3. V lost 2 bases and J lost 3, with 12 bases in between. CDR3 nucleotide sequence: TGTGCCAGCTCACCAGGAGGGGGCAAGACAGATACGCAGTATTTT. Protein: CASSPGGGKTDTQYF. Full variable domain (outside the CDR3, taken from reference TRBV18 and TRBJ2-3): NAGVMQNPRHLVRRRGQEARLRCSPMKGHSHVYWYRQLPEEGLKFMVYLQKENIIDESGMPKERFSAEFPKEGPSILRIQQVVRGDSAAYFCASSPGGGKTDTQYFGPGTRLTVL.

This rearrangement joins TRBV3-1 (or the pseudogene TRBV3-2) to TRBJ2-5, with 9 bases that match TRBD2. CDR1 is LGHDT, CDR2 YNNKEL, per germline (reference sequence). CDR3 length: 17 residues. With 0 bases clipped from V and 5 bases from J, the junction kept 10 bases outside the gene matches. Here the CDR3 DNA reads TGTGCCAGCAGCCAAGATCTGGGCGGGGGGGCATTGGAGACCCAGTACTTC. Its translation: CASSQDLGGGALETQYF.

This sequence joins TRBV3-1 (or the pseudogene TRBV3-2) and TRBJ1-6; D not resolved. Per germline, CDR1 LGHDT and CDR2 YNNKEL (reference sequence). V lost 4 bases to trimming and J lost 10 bases, with 14 bases between them. The CDR3 spans 14 residues. The CDR3 DNA reads as TGTGCCAGCAGCCTCGCCGGGGAAGGATCACCCCTCCACTTT. It yields the protein CASSLAGEGSPLHF.

This sequence joins TRBV7-2 and TRBJ2-1; 11 bases line up with TRBD2. The J segment lost 3 bases and the V segment lost 5 bases, leaving 6 bases of the junction unmatched. This CDR3 is 16 amino acids long. The germline V gene encodes CDR1 SGHTA and CDR2 FQGNSA. CDR3 DNA sequence: TGTGCCAGCAGCCGTATAGCGGGGGGGATCTACAATGAGCAGTTCTTC. Protein: CASSRIAGGIYNEQFF. Variable domain in full (rest from reference TRBV7-2 and TRBJ2-1): GAGVSQSPSNKVTEKGKDVELRCDPISGHTALYWYRQSLGQGLEFLIYFQGNSAPDKSGLPSDRFSAERTGGSVSTLTIQRTQQEDSAVYLCASSRIAGGIYNEQFFGPGTRLTVL.